Sequencing of this TCR beta chain was carried out in a study of T-cell memory formation after mild COVID-19. At the level of the study: Most TCR clusters belonged to a single donor. Notes on the study in general: Clones that contracted from day 15 to 85 were balanced CD4/CD8, while later expanders leaned CD4+. The CD4+ clones that contracted clustered mainly within CM and EM, and the CD8+ clones concentrated in EMRA.

Sample barcodes and UMIs were carried by the TCR alpha and TCR beta cDNA libraries that 5'RACE generated with constant-segment primers. TCRdb fed the 5' RACE reads into MiXCR, producing one record per CDR3 protein. The data contain about 320,000 distinct CDR3 sequences, about 13% of them singletons. This clonotype has a handful of counts. What it binds is not known. In germline, CDR1 is SGDLS, CDR2 YYNGEE. The CDR3 sequence is 15 residues long. Trimming took 0 bases from V and 1 from J, leaving 9 bases between them. The sequencing input was PBMCs or a T cell subset sorted from them (not recorded which). This sequence joins TRBV9 and TRBJ2-3; the D gene could be TRBD1 or TRBD2 (6 bases each). This TCR was recovered from a man younger than 35 who had mild COVID-19 (a few samples of this study predate the infection). Cell type and time point are not known. The CDR3 sequence is CASSVGGAGTDTQYF. CDR3 DNA sequence: TGTGCCAGCAGCGTAGGGGGGGCTGGCACAGATACGCAGTATTTT.